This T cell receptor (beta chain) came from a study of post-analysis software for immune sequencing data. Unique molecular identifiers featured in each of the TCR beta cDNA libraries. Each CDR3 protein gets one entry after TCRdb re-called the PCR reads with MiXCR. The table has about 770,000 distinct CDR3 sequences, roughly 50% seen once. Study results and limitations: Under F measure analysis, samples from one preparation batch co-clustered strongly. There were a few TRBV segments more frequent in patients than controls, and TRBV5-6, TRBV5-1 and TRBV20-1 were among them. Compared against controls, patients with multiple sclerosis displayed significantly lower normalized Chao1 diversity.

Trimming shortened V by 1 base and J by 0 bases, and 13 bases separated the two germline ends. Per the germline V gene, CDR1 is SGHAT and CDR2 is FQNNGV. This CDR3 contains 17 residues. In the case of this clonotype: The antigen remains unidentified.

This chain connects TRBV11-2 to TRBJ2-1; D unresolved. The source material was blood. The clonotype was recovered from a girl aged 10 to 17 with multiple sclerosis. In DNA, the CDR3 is TGTGCCAGCAGCTTAGTAGGCGGATGTCGCTCCTACAATGAGCAGTTCTTC. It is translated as CASSLVGGCRSYNEQFF.